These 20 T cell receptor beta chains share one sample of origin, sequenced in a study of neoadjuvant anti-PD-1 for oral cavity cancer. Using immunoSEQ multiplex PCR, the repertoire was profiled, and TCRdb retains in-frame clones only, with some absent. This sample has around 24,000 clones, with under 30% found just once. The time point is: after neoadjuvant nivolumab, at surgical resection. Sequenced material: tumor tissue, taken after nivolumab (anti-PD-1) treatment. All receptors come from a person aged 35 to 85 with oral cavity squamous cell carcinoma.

The CDR3 DNA is TGTGCCAGCTCACCAAGTGGGCAGAGGACTAACTATGGCTACACCTTC. It yields the protein CASSPSGQRTNYGYTF. The chain links TRBV18 to TRBJ1-2; D remains ambiguous. The V and J ends lost 2 bases and 0 bases respectively, with 13 bases between them. The CDR3 runs 16 residues. Per germline, CDR1 KGHSH and CDR2 LQKENI.

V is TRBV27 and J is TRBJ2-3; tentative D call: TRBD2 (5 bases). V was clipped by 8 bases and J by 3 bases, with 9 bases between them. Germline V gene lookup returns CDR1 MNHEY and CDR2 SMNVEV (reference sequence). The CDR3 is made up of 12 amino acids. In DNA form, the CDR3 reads TGTGCCAGCGGCCGAGGGACAGATACGCAGTATTTT. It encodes CASGRGTDTQYF.

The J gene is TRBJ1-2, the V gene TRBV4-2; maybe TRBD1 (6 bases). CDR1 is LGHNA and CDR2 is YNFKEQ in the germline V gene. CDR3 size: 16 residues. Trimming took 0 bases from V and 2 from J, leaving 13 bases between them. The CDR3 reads CASSQDIGRGNYGYTF. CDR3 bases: TGTGCCAGCAGCCAAGATATAGGCAGGGGAAACTATGGCTACACCTTC.

The CDR3 sequence: CASSPSSTDTQYF. In DNA, the CDR3 is TGTGCCAGCAGCCCTAGTAGCACAGATACGCAGTATTTT. The genes are TRBV9 and TRBJ2-3, with unresolved D. The CDR3 is made up of 13 amino acids. Germline CDR1 SGDLS, CDR2 YYNGEE. Trimming pared 4 bases from V and 0 bases from J, leaving 6 bases between.

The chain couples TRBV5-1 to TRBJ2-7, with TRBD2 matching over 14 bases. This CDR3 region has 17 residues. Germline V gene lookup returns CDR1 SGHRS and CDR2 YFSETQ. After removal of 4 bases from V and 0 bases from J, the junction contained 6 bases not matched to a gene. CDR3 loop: CASSPGTSGGYSYEQYF. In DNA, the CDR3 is TGCGCCAGCAGCCCCGGGACTAGCGGGGGTTACTCCTACGAGCAGTACTTC.

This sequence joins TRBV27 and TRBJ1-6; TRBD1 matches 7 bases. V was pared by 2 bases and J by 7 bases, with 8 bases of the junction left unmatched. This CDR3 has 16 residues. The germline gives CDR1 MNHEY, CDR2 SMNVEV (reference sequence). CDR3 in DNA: TGTGCCAGCAGTTTAATGGGAACAGGGGCAAATTCACCCCTCCACTTT. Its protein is CASSLMGTGANSPLHF.

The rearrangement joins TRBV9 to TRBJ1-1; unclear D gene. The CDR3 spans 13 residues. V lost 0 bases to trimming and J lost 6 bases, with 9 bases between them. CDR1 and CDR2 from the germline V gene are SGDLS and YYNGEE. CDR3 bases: TGTGCCAGCAGCGTAGGCGGCAGCGCTGAAGCTTTCTTT. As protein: CASSVGGSAEAFF.

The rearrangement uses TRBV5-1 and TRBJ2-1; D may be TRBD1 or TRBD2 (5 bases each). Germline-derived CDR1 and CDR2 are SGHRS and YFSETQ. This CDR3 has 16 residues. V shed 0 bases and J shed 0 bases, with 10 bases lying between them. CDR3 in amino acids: CASSLASGPSYNEQFF. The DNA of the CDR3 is TGCGCCAGCAGCTTGGCCTCGGGGCCCTCCTACAATGAGCAGTTCTTC. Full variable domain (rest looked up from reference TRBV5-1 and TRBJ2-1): KAGVTQTPRYLIKTRGQQVTLSCSPISGHRSVSWYQQTPGQGLQFLFEYFSETQRNKGNFPGRFSGRQFSNSRSEMNVSTLELGDSALYLCASSLASGPSYNEQFFGPGTRLTVL.

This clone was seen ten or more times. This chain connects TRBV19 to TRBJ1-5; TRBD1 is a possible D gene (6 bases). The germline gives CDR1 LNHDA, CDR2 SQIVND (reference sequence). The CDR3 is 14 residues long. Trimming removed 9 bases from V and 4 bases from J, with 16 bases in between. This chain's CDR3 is CASNPGVWNQPQHF. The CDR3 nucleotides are TGTGCCAGCAACCCAGGGGTTTGGAATCAGCCCCAGCATTTT.

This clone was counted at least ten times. In DNA form, the CDR3 reads TGTGCCAGCAGTGGGATTAACAATGAGCAGTTCTTC. This translates into CASSGINNEQFF. The V gene is TRBV11-2, the J gene TRBJ2-1; D remains ambiguous. V dropped 6 bases and J dropped 5 bases, with 8 bases sitting between them. In germline, CDR1 is SGHAT, CDR2 FQNNGV. The CDR3 sequence is 12 residues long.

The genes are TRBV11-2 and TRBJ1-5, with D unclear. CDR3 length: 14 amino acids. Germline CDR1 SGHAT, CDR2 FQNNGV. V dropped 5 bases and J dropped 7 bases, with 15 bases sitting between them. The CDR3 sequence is CASSHGGWGQPQHF. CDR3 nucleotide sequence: TGTGCCAGCAGCCATGGAGGGTGGGGACAGCCCCAGCATTTT.

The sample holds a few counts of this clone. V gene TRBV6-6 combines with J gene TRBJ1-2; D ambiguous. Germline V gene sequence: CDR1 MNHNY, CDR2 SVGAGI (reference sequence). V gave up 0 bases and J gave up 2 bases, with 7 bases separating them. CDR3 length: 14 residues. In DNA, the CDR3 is TGTGCCAGCAGTTACTCGAGCACAAACTATGGCTACACCTTC. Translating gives CASSYSSTNYGYTF.

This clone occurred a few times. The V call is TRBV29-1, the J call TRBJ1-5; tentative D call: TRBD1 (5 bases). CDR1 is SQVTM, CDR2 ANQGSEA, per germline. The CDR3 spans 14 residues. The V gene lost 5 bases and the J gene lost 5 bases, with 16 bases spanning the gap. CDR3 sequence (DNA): TGCAGCGTTTCCGGGGGAGGGGAGGATCAGCCCCAGCATTTT. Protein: CSVSGGGEDQPQHF. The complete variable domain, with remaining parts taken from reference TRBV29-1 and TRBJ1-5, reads SAVISQKPSRDICQRGTSLTIQCQVDSQVTMMFWYRQQPGQSLTLIATANQGSEATYESGFVIDKFPISRPNLTFSTLTVSNMSPEDSSIYLCSVSGGGEDQPQHFGDGTRLSIL.

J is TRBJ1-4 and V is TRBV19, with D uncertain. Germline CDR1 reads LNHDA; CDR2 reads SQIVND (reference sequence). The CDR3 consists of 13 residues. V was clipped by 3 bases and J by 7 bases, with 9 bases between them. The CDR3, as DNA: TGTGCCAGTAGTATTACCGGCGTTGAAAAACTGTTTTTT. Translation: CASSITGVEKLFF.

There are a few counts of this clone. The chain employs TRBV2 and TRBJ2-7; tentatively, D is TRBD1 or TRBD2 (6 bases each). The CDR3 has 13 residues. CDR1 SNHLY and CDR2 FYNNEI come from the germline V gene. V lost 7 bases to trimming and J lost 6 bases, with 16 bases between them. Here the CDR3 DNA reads TGTGCCAGCACCCTCGGGGGCTCGAGCGAGCAGTACTTC. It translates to CASTLGGSSEQYF.

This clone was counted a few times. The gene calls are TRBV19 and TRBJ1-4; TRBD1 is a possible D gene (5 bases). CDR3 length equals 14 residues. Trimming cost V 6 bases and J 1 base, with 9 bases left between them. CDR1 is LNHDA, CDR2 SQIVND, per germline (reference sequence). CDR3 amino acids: CASRDGGTNEKLFF. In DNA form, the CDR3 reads TGTGCCAGTAGGGACGGGGGAACTAATGAAAAACTGTTTTTT. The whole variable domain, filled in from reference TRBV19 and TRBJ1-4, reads DGGITQSPKYLFRKEGQNVTLSCEQNLNHDAMYWYRQDPGQGLRLIYYSQIVNDFQKGDIAEGYSVSREKKESFPLTVTSAQKNPTAFYLCASRDGGTNEKLFFGSGTQLSVL.

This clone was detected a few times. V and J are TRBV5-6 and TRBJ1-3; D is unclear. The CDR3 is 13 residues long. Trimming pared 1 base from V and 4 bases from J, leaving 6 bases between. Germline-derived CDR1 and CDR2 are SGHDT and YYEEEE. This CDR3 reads CASSLPSGNTIYF. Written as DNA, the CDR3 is TGTGCCAGCAGCTTGCCGTCCGGAAACACCATATATTTT.

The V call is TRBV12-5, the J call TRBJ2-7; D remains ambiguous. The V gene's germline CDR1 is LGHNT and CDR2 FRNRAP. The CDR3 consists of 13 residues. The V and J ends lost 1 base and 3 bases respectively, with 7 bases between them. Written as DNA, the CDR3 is TGTGCTAGTGGTTTGGCCCCCGGCTACGAGCAGTACTTC. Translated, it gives CASGLAPGYEQYF. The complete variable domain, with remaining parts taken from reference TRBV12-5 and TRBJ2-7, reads DARVTQTPRHKVTEMGQEVTMRCQPILGHNTVFWYRQTMMQGLELLAYFRNRAPLDDSGMPKDRFSAEMPDATLATLKIQPSEPRDSAVYFCASGLAPGYEQYFGPGTRLTVT.

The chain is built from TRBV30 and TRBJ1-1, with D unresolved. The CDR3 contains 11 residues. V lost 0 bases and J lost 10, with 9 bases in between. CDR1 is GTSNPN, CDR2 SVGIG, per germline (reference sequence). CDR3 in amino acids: CAWSVAGIAFF. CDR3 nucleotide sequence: TGTGCCTGGAGTGTGGCCGGGATAGCTTTCTTT.

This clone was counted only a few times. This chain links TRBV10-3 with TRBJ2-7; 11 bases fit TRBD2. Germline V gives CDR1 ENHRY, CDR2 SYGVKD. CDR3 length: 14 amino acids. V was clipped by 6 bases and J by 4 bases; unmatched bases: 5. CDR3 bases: TGTGCCATCAGCCAGACTAGCGGGACGTACGAGCAGTACTTC. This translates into CAISQTSGTYEQYF.